The following is a TCR beta chain sequence with its context. Its antigen target is currently unknown. Per-base quality was not reported, and no clone a single base away is much larger than it. The immunoSEQ Assay, a bias-controlled multiplex PCR, was used to amplify TCRbeta CDR3 regions from genomic DNA. As for the authors' bioinformatics: Within the assay, amplification of reference gene primers was used to estimate how many nucleated cells each sample contained. To quantify the absolute abundance of each unique TCRbeta CDR3 rearrangement, sequence reads were collapsed and filtered. Productive Simpson clonality was computed per sample as the square root of Simpson's diversity index over productive rearrangements. The clones in this table, taken by TCRdb from immuneACCESS, are in-frame only. Not every clone is retained; where verified, under half of the shortfall comes from an unresolved V gene, and the cause of the rest is unknown. V, J and clone size reflect that table, while D and trimming were determined from the DNA. Across this sample there are about 87,000 clones, with approximately 85% seen only once. The ten largest clones add up to 25% of the sample.

This sample was included in a study of blood T cell repertoires in COVID-19 (dated by TCRdb to 2019 to 2021). Looking at the study overall: The collaborator samples originated in the United States, Italy and Spain and spanned the acute and convalescent phases of COVID-19. The repertoires were released in a freely available public database intended as a resource for research on the immune response to SARS-CoV-2. The material from the prospective study consisted of cDNA or gDNA derived from T cells, B-cell-depleted T cells, or PBMCs. Samples came from the ongoing ImmuneRACE study (first 160 participants) plus 1,254 subjects from 6 global collaborators. The sample metadata nearly always contained a de-identified subject ID, COVID-19 status, age in years and sex. Where available, HLA class I and class II types were taken from metadata supplied by the sample provider and were not determined by assay-based typing. The dataset comprised deeply sampled blood TCRbeta repertoires from subjects exposed to, actively infected with, or recovered from COVID-19.

Overall results and qualifications from the work: The amount of clinical and demographic metadata varied by source and participant and was provided uncurated.

Each collaborating institution followed its own protocols to collect whole blood in K2EDTA tubes. For TCRbeta analysis, collaborator samples were shipped as frozen whole blood, as isolated PBMCs, or as DNA extracted from either sample type. The sequenced material came from peripheral blood. This receptor was identified in a human donor in a cohort sampled during active COVID-19.

The DNA sequence is given as TGTGCCAGCAGTTACGGGATTGGGACTAGCTCCTACGAGCAGTACTTC. This sequence encodes CASSYGIGTSSYEQYF. The chain joins TRBV6-2 or TRBV6-3 to TRBJ2-7; 8 junctional bases match TRBD2. The CDR3 measures 16 amino acids from cysteine to phenylalanine. Here the CDR3 DNA is all that survives: 48 bases in frame from base 1. Ends trimmed: V by 2 bases, J by 0 bases; bases unmatched to a gene: 6. From the germline V gene, CDR1 is MNHEY and CDR2 is SVGEGT.